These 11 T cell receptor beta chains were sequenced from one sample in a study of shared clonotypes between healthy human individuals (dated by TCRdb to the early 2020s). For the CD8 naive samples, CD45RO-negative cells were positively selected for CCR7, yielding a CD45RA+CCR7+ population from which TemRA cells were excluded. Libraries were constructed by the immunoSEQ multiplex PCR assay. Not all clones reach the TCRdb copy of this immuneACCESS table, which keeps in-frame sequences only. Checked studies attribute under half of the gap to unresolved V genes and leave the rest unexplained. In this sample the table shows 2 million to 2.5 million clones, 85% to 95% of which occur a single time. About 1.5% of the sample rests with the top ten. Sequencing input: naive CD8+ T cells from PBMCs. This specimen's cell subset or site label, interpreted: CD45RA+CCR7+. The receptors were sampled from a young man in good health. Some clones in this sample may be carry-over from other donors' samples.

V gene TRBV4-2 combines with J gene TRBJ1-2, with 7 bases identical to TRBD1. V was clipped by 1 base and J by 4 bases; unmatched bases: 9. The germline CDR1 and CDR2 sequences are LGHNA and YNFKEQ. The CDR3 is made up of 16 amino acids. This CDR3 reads CASSQAADRIAYGYTF. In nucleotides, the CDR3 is TGTGCCAGCAGCCAAGCGGCGGACAGGATCGCCTATGGCTACACCTTC.

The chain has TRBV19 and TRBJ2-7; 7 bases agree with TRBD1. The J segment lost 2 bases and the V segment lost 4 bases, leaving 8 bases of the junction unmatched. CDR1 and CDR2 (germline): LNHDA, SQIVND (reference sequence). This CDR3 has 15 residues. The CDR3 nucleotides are TGTGCCAGTAGTACCCCGGGACAGTTCCCCTACGAGCAGTACTTC. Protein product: CASSTPGQFPYEQYF.

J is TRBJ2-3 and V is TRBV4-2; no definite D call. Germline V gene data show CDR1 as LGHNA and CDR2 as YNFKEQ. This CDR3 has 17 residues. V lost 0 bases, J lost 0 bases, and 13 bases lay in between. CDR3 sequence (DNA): TGTGCCAGCAGCCAAGAACGGCTTGGAACTAGCACAGATACGCAGTATTTT. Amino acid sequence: CASSQERLGTSTDTQYF.

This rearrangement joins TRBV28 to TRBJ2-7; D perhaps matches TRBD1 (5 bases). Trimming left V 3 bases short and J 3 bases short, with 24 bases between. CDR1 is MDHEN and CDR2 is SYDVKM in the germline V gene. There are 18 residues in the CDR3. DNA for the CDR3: TGTGCCAGCAGTTTCCCCCTGGTCGTAGCCCTTCAGGGCTACGAGCAGTACTTC. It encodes CASSFPLVVALQGYEQYF. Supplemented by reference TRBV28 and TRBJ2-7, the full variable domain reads DVKVTQSSRYLVKRTGEKVFLECVQDMDHENMFWYRQDPGLGLRLIYFSYDVKMKEKGDIPEGYSVSREKKERFSLILESASTNQTSMYLCASSFPLVVALQGYEQYFGPGTRLTVT.

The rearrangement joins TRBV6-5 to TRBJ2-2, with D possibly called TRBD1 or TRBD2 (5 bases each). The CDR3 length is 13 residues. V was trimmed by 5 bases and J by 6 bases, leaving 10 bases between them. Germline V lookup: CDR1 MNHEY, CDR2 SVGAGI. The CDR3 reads CASSTRGPGELFF. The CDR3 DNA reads TGTGCCAGCAGTACTCGGGGACCCGGGGAGCTGTTTTTT.

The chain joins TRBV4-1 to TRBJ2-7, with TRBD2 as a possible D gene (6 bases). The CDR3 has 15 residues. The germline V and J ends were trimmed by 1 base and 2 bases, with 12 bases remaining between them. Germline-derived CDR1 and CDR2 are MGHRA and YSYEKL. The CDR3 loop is CASSQGVRTTYEQYF. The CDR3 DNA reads TGCGCCAGCAGCCAAGGTGTTCGGACTACCTACGAGCAGTACTTC.

In nucleotides, the CDR3 is TGTGCCAGCAGTTGGAGTACCTCCTACAATGAGCAGTTCTTC. This codes for CASSWSTSYNEQFF. The gene calls are TRBV7-2 and TRBJ2-1, with D unresolved. CDR3 length: 14 amino acids. Germline CDR1 and CDR2: SGHTA and FQGNSA. Trimming left V 6 bases short and J 0 bases short, with 9 bases between.

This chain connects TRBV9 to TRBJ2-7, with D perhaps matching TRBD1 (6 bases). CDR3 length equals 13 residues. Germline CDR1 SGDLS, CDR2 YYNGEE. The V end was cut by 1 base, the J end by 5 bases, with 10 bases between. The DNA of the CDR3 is TGTGCCAGCAGCGTATCAGGGGTCCACGAGCAGTACTTC. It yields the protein CASSVSGVHEQYF. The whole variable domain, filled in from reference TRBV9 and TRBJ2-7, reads DSGVTQTPKHLITATGQRVTLRCSPRSGDLSVYWYQQSLDQGLQFLIQYYNGEERAKGNILERFSAQQFPDLHSELNLSSLELGDSALYFCASSVSGVHEQYFGPGTRLTVT.

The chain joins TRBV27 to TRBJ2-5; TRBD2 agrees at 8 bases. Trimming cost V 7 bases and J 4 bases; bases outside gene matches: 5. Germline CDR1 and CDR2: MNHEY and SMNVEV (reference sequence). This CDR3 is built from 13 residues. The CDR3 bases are TGTGCCAGCACCTATCTAGCGGGAGAGACCCAGTACTTC. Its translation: CASTYLAGETQYF.

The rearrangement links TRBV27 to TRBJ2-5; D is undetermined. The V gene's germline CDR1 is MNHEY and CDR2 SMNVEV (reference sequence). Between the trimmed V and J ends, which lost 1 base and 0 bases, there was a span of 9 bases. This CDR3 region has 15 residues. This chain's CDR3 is CASSLYPSDQETQYF. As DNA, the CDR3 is TGTGCCAGCAGTTTATACCCCTCCGACCAAGAGACCCAGTACTTC.

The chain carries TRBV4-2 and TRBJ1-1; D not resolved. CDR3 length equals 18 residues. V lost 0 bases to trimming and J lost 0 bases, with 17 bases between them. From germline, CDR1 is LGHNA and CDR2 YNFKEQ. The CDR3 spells CASSQDIGRVVLNTEAFF. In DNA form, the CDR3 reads TGTGCCAGCAGCCAAGATATCGGGAGGGTAGTGCTGAACACTGAAGCTTTCTTT.